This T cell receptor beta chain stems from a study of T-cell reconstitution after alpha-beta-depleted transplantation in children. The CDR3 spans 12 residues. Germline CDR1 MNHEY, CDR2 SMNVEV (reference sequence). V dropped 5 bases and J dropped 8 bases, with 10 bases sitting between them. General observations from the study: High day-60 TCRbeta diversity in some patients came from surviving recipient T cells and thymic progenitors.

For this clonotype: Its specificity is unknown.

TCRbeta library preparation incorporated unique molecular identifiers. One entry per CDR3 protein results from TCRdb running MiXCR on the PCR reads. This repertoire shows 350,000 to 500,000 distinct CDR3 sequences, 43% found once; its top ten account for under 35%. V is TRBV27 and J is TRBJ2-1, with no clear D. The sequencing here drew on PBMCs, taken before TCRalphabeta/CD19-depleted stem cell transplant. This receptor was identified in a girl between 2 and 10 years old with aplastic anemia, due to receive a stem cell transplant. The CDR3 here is CASSPRHDEQFF. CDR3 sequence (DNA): TGTGCCAGCAGTCCCCGGCACGATGAGCAGTTCTTC.